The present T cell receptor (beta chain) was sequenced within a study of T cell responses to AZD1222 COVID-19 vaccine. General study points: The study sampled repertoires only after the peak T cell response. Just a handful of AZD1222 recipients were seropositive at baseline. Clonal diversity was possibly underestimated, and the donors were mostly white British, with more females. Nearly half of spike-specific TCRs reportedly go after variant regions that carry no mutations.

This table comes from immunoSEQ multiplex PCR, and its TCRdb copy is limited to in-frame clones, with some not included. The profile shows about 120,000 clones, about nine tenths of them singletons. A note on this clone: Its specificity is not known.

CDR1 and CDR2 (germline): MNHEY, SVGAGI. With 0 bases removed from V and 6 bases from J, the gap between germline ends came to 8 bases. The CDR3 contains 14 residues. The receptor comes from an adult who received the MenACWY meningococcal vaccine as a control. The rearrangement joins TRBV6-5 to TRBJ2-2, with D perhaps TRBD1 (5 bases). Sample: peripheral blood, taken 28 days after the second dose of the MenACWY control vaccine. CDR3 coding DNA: TGTGCCAGCAGTTACTCAGAAGGGGCCGGGGAGCTGTTTTTT. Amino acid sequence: CASSYSEGAGELFF.